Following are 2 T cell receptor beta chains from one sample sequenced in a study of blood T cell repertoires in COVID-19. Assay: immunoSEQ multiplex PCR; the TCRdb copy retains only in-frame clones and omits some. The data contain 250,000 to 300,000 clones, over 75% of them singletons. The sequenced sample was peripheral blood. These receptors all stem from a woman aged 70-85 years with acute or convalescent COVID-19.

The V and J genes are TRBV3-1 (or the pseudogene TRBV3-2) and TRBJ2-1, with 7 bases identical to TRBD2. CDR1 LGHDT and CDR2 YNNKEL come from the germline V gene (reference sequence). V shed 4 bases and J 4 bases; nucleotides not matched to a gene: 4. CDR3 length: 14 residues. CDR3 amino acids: CASSRGTTYNEQFF. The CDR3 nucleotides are TGTGCCAGCAGCCGCGGGACTACATACAATGAGCAGTTCTTC.

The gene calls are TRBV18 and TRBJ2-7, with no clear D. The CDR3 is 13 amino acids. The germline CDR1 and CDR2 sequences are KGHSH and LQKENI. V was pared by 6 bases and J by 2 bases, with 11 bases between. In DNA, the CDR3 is TGTGCCAGCTCCCGTGCAGTAACCTACGAGCAGTACTTC. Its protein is CASSRAVTYEQYF.